Listed below are T cell receptor beta chains from one sample, sequenced in a study of regulatory T cells in long-lasting Graves disease. TCRdb analysed the multiplex PCR reads with MiXCR anew, one entry per CDR3 protein. Here the sample spans 400,000 or so distinct CDR3 sequences, less than 25% being singletons. The starting material was peripheral blood mononuclear cells (PBMCs), obtained when the disease was refractory, from a patient treated with antithyroid drugs. The receptor set was obtained from a female donor with Graves disease. The CDR3 runs from the conserved cysteine through the conserved F or W. The D gene is left open where the match is weak. The size of a clone is reported for some rows only, either as once, few or many, or as a class for expanded clones.

J gene | clone size | V gene | D gene | CDR3 DNA | CDR3 protein
TRBJ2-6 | NA | TRBV11-1 | NA | TGTGCCAGCAGCCCAGGGGGGGGCAAGTCATCTGGGGCCAACGTCCTGACTTTC | CASSPGGGKSSGANVLTF
TRBJ1-1 | many | TRBV10-3 | NA | TGTGCCATCAGACCGGAGGGGCTTAACACTGAAGCTTTCTTT | CAIRPEGLNTEAFF
TRBJ2-7 | many | TRBV28 | TRBD1 | TGTGCCGTTACAGGACAGGGATACGAGCAGTACTTC | CAVTGQGYEQYF
TRBJ2-5 | few | TRBV6-1 | TRBD2 | TGTGCCAGCAGCGAGGGACTAGCGGGCCCCTTGACCCAGTACTTC | CASSEGLAGPLTQYF
TRBJ2-7 | NA | TRBV12-3/TRBV12-4 | NA | TGTGCCAGCAGTTTAATGGGGCAGCGAGACTCCTACGAGCAGTACTTC | CASSLMGQRDSYEQYF
TRBJ2-7 | many | TRBV28 | NA | TGTGCCAGCAAGGAGGGGGGCAGCTCCTACGAGCAGTACTTC | CASKEGGSSYEQYF
TRBJ2-6 | NA | TRBV27 | NA | TGTGCCAGCAGTTTACTACAAAGTGCCAACGTCCTGACTTTC | CASSLLQSANVLTF
TRBJ1-2 | many | TRBV7-6 | NA | TGTGCCAGCAGCCCCTTTACCGAAGGACAGAGCTACTATGGCTACACCTTC | CASSPFTEGQSYYGYTF
TRBJ2-5 | once | TRBV15 | NA | TGTGCCACCGAGCGCTGGGGCCAGCAAGAGACCCAGTACTTC | CATERWGQQETQYF
TRBJ1-5 | many | TRBV28 | TRBD1 | TGTGCCAGCGGTACGAACAGGGGGTCGTGGAGCAATCAGCCCCAGCATTTT | CASGTNRGSWSNQPQHF
TRBJ2-7 | many | TRBV11-2 | NA | TGTGCCAGCAGCTTAGATTCCGAGCGGACCTACGAGCAGTACTTC | CASSLDSERTYEQYF
TRBJ2-7 | NA | TRBV5-1 | NA | TGCGCCAGCAGGGGGGACAACTCCTACGAGCAGTACTTC | CASRGDNSYEQYF
TRBJ2-2 | NA | TRBV12-3/TRBV12-4 | TRBD2 | TGTGCCAGCAGTCTCCCTCGGCTAGCGGGACTTACCGGGGAGCTGTTTTTT | CASSLPRLAGLTGELFF
TRBJ2-7 | few | TRBV13 | TRBD1 | TGTGCCAGCAGCCCTGTGGGAGACAGGGGTTACGAGCAGTACTTC | CASSPVGDRGYEQYF
TRBJ1-3 | NA | TRBV24-1 | TRBD1 | TGTGCCACCAGTTCAGGGGGCCCTGGAAACACCATATATTTT | CATSSGGPGNTIYF
TRBJ2-2 | NA | TRBV13 | NA | TGTGCCAGCAGCTTAGCTCTAAGCGGGGAGCTGTTTTTT | CASSLALSGELFF
TRBJ2-7 | many | TRBV10-2 | NA | TGCGCCAGCAGTGATAGGGGACTCTCATACGAGCAGTACTTC | CASSDRGLSYEQYF
TRBJ2-7 | NA | TRBV28 | TRBD1 | TGTGCCAGCAGGGATGGGACAGGGCCATCCTACGAGCAGTACTTC | CASRDGTGPSYEQYF